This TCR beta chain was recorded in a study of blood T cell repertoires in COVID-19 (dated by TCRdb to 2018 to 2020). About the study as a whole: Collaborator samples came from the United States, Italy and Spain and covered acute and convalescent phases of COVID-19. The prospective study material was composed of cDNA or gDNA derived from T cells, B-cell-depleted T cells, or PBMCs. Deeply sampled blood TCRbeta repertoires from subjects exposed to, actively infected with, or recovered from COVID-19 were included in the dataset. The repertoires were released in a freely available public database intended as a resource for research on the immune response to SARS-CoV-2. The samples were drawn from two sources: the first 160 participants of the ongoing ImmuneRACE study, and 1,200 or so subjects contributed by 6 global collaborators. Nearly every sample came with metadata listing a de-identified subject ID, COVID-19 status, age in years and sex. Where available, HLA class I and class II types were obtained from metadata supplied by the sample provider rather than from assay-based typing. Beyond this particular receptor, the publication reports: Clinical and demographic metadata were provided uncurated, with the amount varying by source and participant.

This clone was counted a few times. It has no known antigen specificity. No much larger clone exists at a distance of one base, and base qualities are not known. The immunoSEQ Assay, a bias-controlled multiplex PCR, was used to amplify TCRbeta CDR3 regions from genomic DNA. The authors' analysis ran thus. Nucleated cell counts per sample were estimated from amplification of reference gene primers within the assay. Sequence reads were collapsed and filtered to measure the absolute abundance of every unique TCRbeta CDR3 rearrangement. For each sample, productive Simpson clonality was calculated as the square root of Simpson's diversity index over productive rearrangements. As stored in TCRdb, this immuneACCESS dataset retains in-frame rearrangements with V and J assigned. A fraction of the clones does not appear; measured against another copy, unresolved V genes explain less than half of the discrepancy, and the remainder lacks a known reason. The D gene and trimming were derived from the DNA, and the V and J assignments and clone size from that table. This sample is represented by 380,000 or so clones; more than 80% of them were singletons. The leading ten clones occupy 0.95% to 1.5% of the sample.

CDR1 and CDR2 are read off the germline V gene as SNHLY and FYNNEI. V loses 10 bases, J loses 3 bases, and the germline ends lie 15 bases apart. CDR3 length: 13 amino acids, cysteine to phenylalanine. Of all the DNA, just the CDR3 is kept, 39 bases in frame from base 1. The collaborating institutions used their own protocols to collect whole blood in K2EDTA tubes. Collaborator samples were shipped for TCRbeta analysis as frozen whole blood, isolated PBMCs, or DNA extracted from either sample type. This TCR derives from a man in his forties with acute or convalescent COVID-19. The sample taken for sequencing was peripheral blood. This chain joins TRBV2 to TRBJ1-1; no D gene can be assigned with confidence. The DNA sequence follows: TGTGCCACCCGACCCCGGGAGGACACTGAAGCTTTCTTT. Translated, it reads CATRPREDTEAFF.